This TCR beta chain was captured by sequencing in a study of cytomegalovirus exposure and HLA in healthy donors. Trimming removed 2 bases from V and 1 base from J, with 20 bases in between. The CDR3 runs 17 residues. The germline V gene has CDR1 GTSNPN and CDR2 SVGIG (reference sequence). A note on this clone: Its antigen is as yet unknown.

PCR involved 60 Vbeta and 13 Jbeta primers. Method: immunoSEQ multiplex PCR; TCRdb's copy keeps in-frame clones and lacks some. In the table there are tens of thousands of clones, 75% to 90% of which are singletons. Findings of the study overall: Among the sequence variants, a highly shared cluster was likely an artifact of sequencing.

J is TRBJ1-1 and V is TRBV30, with D possibly being TRBD1 (5 bases). The receptor was isolated from a woman aged 25 to 39 in good health and CMV-seropositive. Source material: PBMCs. CDR3 coding DNA: TGTGCCTGGAGTTCGATGGGGCGGCAGAGAGGGAACACTGAAGCTTTCTTT. It codes for CAWSSMGRQRGNTEAFF.